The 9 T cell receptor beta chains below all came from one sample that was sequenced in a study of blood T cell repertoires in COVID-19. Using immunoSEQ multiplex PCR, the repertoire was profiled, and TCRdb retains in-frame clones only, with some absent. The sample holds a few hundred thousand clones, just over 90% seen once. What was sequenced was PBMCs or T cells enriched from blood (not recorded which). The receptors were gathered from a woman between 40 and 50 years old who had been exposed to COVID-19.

The CDR3 sequence is CASRRGTGGTYEQYF. Here the CDR3 DNA reads TGTGCCAGCAGGCGAGGGACAGGGGGGACCTACGAGCAGTACTTC. This rearrangement joins TRBV27 to TRBJ2-7; 11 bases are a match to TRBD1. CDR3 length: 15 residues. V trimming: 6 bases; J trimming: 2 bases; junction bases outside the gene matches: 6. The V gene's germline CDR1 is MNHEY and CDR2 SMNVEV (reference sequence).

The CDR3 loop is CASSLRGLAASYEQYF. CDR3 in DNA: TGTGCCAGCAGCTTACGCGGGCTAGCGGCTTCCTACGAGCAGTACTTC. V is TRBV7-2 and J is TRBJ2-7, with 7 nucleotides matching TRBD2. The CDR3 has 16 amino acids. Germline assignment: CDR1 SGHTA and CDR2 FQGNSA. V was pared by 2 bases and J by 1 base, with 8 bases of the junction left unmatched.

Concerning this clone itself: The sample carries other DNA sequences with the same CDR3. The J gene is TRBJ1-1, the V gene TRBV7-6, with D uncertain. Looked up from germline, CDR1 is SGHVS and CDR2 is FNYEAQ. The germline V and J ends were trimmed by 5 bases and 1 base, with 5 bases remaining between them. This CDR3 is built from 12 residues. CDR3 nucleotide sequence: TGTGCCAGCAGCGGGAGGAACACTGAAGCTTTCTTT. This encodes CASSGRNTEAFF.

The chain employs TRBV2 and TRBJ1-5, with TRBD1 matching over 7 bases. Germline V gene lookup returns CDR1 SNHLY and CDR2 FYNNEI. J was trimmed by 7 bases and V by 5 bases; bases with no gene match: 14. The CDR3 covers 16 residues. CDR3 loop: CASSPVQGSLGQPQHF. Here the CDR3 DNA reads TGTGCCAGCAGTCCCGTACAGGGGTCCTTGGGGCAGCCCCAGCATTTT.

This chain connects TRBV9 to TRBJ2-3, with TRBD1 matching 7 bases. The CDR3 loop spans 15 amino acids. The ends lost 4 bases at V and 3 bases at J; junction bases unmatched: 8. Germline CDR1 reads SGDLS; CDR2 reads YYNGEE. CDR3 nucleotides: TGTGCCAGCAGCATTCTCCAGGGGGATACAGATACGCAGTATTTT. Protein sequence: CASSILQGDTDTQYF.

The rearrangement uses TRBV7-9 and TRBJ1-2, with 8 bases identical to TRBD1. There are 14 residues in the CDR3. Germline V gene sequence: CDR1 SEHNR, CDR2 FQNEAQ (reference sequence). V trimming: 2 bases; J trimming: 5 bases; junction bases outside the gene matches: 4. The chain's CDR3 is CASSLTGGPYGYTF. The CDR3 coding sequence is TGTGCCAGCAGCTTAACAGGGGGGCCGTATGGCTACACCTTC.

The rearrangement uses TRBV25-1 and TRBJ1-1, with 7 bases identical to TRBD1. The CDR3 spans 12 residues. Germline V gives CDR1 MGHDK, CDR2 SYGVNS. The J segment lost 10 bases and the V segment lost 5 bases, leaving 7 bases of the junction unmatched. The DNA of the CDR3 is TGTGCCAGCAGTTTGATGGGACAGACAGCTTTCTTT. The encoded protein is CASSLMGQTAFF.

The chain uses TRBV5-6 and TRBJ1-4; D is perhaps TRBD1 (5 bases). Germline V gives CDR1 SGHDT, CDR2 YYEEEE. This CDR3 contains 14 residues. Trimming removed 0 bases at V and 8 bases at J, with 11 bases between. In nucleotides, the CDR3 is TGTGCCAGCAGCTTGGAGGGGTTACGCGAAAAACTGTTTTTT. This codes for CASSLEGLREKLFF.

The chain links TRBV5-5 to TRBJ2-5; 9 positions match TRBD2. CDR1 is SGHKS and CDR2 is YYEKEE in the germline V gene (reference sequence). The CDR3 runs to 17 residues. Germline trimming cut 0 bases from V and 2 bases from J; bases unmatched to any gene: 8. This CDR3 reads CASSLALAGTAQETQYF. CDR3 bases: TGTGCCAGCAGCTTGGCACTAGCGGGCACAGCACAAGAGACCCAGTACTTC.